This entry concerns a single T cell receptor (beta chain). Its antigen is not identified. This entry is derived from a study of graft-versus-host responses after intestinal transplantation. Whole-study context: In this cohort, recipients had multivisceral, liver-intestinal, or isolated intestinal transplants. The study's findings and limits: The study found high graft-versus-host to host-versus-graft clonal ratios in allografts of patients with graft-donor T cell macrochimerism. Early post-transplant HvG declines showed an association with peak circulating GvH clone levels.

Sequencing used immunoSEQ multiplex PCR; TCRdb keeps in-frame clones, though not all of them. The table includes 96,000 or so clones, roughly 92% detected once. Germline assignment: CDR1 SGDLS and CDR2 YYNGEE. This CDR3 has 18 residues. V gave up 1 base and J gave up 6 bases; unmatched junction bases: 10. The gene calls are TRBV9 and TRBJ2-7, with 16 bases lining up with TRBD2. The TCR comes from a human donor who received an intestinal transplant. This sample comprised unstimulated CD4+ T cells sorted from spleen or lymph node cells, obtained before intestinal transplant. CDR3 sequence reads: CASSVTPGTSGGEVEQYF. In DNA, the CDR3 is TGTGCCAGCAGCGTAACCCCCGGGACTAGCGGGGGGGAGGTCGAGCAGTACTTC.